Reported below is one T cell receptor beta chain. The antigen remains undetermined. The data stem from a study of T-cell reconstitution after alpha-beta-depleted transplantation in children. Overall study findings and caveats: Newly produced T cells mostly accounted for T-cell counts and diversity one year post-transplant. In patients about two months after transplant, alpha-beta T cells reportedly arose from several hundred expanded graft clones. The study traced high day-60 TCRbeta diversity in some patients to surviving recipient T cells and thymic progenitors.

TCRbeta library construction was performed incorporating unique molecular identifiers. TCRdb reprocessed the PCR reads via MiXCR and lists one record per CDR3 protein. Of about 980,000 distinct CDR3 sequences in the sample, 25% to 35% were seen once. The sequence derives from a boy under three years old who had a stem cell transplant for SCID, so the T cells may come from the graft donor. Specimen: PBMCs, mostly from graft donor cells, collected 360 days after TCRalphabeta/CD19-depleted stem cell transplant.

CDR3 nucleotide sequence: TGTGCCAGCAGTGCCGGCAGGGGCCCAGATACGCAGTATTTT. Translating it yields CASSAGRGPDTQYF. The rearrangement uses TRBV2 and TRBJ2-3; a possible D gene is TRBD1 (6 bases). V dropped 4 bases and J dropped 4 bases, with 12 bases sitting between them. This CDR3 has 14 amino acids. CDR1 SNHLY and CDR2 FYNNEI come from the germline V gene.